Detailed here is one T cell receptor (beta chain). This specimen comes from a study of blood T cell repertoires in COVID-19. Background on the study: PBMCs, B-cell-depleted T cells, or T cells were the source of the cDNA or gDNA that made up the material.

Authors' analysis steps: Reference gene primers were amplified, and this amplification served to estimate nucleated cell counts. The assay was immunoSEQ multiplex PCR, and TCRdb's table has in-frame clones only and misses some. The V and J calls and clone size were taken over from that table, and D and trimming were inferred from the DNA. Of 50,000 to 70,000 clones detected, approximately 88% appear once; the ten largest clones hold approximately 19%. The ends lost 2 bases at V and 4 bases at J; junction bases unmatched: 10. The germline V gene encodes CDR1 MNHEY and CDR2 SMNVEV (reference sequence). The CDR3 runs to 17 residues.

This clonotype was obtained from a man aged 70 or older with active COVID-19. J is TRBJ1-1 and V is TRBV27, with 10 bases lining up with TRBD1. The sample consisted of peripheral blood. Here the CDR3 DNA reads TGTGCCAGCAGTTTACTCAATCCGACAGGGGGCCCCACTGAAGCTTTCTTT. Its translation is CASSLLNPTGGPTEAFF.